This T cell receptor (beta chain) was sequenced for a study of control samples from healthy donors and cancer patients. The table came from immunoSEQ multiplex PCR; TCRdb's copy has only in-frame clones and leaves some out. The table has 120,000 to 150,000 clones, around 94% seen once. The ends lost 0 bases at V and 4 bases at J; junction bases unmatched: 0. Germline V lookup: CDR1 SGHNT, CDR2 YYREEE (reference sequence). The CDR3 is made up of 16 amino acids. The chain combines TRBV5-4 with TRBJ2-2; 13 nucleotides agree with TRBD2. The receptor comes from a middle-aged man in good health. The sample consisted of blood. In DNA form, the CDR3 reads TGTGCCAGCAGCTTGGGACTAGCGGGGGGCACCGGGGAGCTGTTTTTT. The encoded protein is CASSLGLAGGTGELFF.